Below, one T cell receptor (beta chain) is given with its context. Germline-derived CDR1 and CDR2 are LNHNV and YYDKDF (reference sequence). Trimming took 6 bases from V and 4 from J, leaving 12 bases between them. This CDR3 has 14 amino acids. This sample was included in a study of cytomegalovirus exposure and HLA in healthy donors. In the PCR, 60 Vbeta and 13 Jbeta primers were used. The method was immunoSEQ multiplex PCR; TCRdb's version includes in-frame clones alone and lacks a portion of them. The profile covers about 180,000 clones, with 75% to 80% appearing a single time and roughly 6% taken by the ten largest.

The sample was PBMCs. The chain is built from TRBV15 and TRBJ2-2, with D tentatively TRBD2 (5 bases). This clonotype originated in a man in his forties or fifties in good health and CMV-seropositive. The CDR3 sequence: CATRDLPRTGELFF. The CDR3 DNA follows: TGTGCCACCAGGGACTTACCCCGCACCGGGGAGCTGTTTTTT.